This T cell receptor beta chain emerged from a study of Graves' ophthalmopathy and Graves' hyperthyroidism. In the study overall: Stable hyperthyroidism referred to disease that showed no ophthalmopathy within 18 months of follow-up.

Points on this clonotype: Its antigen is not known.

Exclusion applied to patients with other autoimmune diseases, uncontrolled infections, pregnancy or lactation. The evidence that diagnosis relied on was clinical symptoms, serum thyroxine, TRAb, thyroid ultrasound and orbital computed tomography. The authors amplified TCR beta CDR3 regions from RNA transcripts. Scientists carried out first-round RT-PCR using HTBI primers and then a second-round multiplex PCR. A single record per CDR3 protein comes from TCRdb applying MiXCR to the multiplex PCR reads. This table has more than 1,000,000 distinct CDR3 sequences, 35% to 40% appearing once. Germline CDR1 SGHTA, CDR2 FQGNSA. The CDR3 runs 15 residues. V dropped 6 bases and J dropped 0 bases, with 13 bases sitting between them. Notes on the study in general: Blood also carried most expanded thyroid clonotypes exceeding 0.001 frequency.

The sequenced sample consisted of peripheral blood or thyroid tissue (not recorded which). The clonotype comes from an adult man with Graves' hyperthyroidism. The chain links TRBV7-2 to TRBJ2-3; D not certain. The DNA for the CDR3 is TGTGCCAGCAGACGATACCCCGCCAGCACAGATACGCAGTATTTT. Translating it yields CASRRYPASTDTQYF. Combining the CDR3 with reference TRBV7-2 and TRBJ2-3 gives the whole variable domain GAGVSQSPSNKVTEKGKDVELRCDPISGHTALYWYRQSLGQGLEFLIYFQGNSAPDKSGLPSDRFSAERTGGSVSTLTIQRTQQEDSAVYLCASRRYPASTDTQYFGPGTRLTVL.